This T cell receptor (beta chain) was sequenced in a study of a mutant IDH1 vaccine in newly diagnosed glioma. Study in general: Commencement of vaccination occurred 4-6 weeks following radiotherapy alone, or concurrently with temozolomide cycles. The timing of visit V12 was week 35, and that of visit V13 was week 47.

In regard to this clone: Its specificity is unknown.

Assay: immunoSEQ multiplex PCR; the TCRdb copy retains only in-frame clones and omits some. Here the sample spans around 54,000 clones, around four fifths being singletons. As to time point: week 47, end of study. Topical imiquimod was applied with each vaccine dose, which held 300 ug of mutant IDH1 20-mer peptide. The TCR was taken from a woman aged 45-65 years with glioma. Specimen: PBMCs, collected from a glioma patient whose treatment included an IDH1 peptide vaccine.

CDR3 sequence: CASSPLDRGLGETQYF. DNA of the CDR3: TGTGCCAGCAGTCCCCTAGACAGGGGGCTGGGGGAGACCCAGTACTTC. The chain links TRBV27 to TRBJ2-5, with 10 bases fitting TRBD1. Trimming at V came to 5 bases and at J to 5 bases, leaving 11 bases not matched to a gene. Per the germline V gene, CDR1 is MNHEY and CDR2 is SMNVEV (reference sequence). This CDR3 is 16 amino acids long.